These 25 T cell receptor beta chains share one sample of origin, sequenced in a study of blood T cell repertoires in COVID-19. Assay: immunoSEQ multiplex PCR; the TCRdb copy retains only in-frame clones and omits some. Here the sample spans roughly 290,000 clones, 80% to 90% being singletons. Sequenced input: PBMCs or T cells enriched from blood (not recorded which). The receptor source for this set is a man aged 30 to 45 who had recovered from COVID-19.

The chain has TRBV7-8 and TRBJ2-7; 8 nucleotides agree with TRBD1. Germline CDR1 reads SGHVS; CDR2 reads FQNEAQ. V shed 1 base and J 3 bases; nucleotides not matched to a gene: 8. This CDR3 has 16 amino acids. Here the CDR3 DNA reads TGTGCCAGCAGCTTAGTGAACAGGGGGATTAGCTACGAGCAGTACTTC. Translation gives CASSLVNRGISYEQYF.

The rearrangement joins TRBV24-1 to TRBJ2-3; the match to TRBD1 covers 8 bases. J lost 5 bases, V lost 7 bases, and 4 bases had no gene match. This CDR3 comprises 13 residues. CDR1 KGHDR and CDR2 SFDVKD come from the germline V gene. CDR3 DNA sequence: TGTGCCACCAGCGGACAGGGAGGAGATACGCAGTATTTT. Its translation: CATSGQGGDTQYF.

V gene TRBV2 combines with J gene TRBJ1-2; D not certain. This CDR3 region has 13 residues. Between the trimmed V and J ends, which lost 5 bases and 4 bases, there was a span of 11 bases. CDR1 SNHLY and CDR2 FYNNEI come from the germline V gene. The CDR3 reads CASSPGITYGYTF. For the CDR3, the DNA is TGTGCCAGCAGTCCCGGGATCACCTATGGCTACACCTTC.

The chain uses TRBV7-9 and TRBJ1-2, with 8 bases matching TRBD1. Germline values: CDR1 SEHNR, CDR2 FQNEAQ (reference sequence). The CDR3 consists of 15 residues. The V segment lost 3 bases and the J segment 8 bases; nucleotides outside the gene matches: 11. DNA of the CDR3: TGTGCCAGCAGCTTCGTCTCAGGGGGCGCGGAGGGCTACACCTTC. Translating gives CASSFVSGGAEGYTF.

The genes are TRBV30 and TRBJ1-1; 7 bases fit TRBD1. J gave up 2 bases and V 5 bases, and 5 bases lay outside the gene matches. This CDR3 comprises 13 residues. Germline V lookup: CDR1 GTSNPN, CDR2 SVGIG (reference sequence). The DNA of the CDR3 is TGTGCCTGGCACGGGACAGCCAACACTGAAGCTTTCTTT. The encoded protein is CAWHGTANTEAFF.

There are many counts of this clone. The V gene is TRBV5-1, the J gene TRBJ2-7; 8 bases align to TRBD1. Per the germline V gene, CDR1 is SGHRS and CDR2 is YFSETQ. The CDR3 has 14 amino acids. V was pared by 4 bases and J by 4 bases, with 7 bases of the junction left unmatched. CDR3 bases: TGCGCCAGCAGCGCGGACAGGGAATTGTACGAGCAGTACTTC. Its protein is CASSADRELYEQYF.

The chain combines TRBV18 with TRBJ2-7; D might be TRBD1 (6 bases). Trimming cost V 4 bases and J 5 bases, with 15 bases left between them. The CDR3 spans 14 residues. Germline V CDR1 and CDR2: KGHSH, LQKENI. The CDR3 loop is CASSQLQGVNEQYF. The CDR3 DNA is TGTGCCAGCTCACAACTACAGGGAGTCAACGAGCAGTACTTC.

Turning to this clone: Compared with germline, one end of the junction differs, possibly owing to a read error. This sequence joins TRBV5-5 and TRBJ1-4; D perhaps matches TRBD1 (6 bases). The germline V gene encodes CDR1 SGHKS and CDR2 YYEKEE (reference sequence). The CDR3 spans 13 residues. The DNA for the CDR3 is TGTGCCAGCAGCCCGATATTCACAGGGATGACGGTTTTT. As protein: CASSPIFTGMTVF.

The CDR3 nucleotides read TGTGCCAGCAGCTTTCAAGGGGGCCCGGGCACAGATACGCAGTATTTT. This encodes CASSFQGGPGTDTQYF. The V and J genes are TRBV7-9 and TRBJ2-3; 7 bases agree with TRBD1. J was trimmed by 1 base and V by 3 bases; bases with no gene match: 7. Per the germline V gene, CDR1 is SEHNR and CDR2 is FQNEAQ (reference sequence). The CDR3 is 16 residues long.

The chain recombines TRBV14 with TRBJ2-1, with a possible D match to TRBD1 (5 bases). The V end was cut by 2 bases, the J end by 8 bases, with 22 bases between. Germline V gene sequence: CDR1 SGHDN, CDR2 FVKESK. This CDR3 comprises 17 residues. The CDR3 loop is CASSQNRRMAGLDEQFF. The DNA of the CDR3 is TGTGCCAGCAGCCAAAATAGGCGGATGGCAGGGTTGGATGAGCAGTTCTTC.

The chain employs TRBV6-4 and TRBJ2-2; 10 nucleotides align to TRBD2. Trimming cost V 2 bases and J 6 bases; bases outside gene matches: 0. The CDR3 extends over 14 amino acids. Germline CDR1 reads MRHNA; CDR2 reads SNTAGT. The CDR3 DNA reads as TGTGCCAGCAGTGACGGGACTAGCGCCGGGGAGCTGTTTTTT. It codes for CASSDGTSAGELFF.

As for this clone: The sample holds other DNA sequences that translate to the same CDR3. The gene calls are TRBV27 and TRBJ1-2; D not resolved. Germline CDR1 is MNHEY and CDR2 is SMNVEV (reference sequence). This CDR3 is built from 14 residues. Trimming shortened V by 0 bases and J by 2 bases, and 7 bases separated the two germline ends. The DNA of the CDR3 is TGTGCCAGCAGTTTATCCATCCTAAACTATGGCTACACCTTC. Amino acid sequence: CASSLSILNYGYTF.

This CDR3 is CASSPSQASSYEQYF. The CDR3 nucleotides are TGTGCCAGCTCACCTTCCCAAGCTAGTTCCTACGAGCAGTACTTC. The chain is built from TRBV18 and TRBJ2-7; D remains unclear. Trimming stripped 3 bases from V and 1 base from J, with 13 bases between. Germline V lookup: CDR1 KGHSH, CDR2 LQKENI. The CDR3 sequence is 15 residues long.

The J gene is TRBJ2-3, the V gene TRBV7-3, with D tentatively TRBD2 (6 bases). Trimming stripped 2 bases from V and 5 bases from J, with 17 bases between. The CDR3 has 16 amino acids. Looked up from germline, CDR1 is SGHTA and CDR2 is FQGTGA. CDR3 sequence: CASSLPRSLARDTQYF. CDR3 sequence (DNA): TGTGCCAGCAGCTTACCTCGTTCCCTAGCGAGAGATACGCAGTATTTT.

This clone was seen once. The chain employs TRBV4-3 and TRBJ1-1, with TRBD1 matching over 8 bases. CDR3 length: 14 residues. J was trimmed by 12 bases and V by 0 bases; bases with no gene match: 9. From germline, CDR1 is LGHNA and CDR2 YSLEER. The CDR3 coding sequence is TGCGCCAGCAGCCAAGAAACGGCGACAGGGGCGTCTTTCTTT. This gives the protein CASSQETATGASFF.

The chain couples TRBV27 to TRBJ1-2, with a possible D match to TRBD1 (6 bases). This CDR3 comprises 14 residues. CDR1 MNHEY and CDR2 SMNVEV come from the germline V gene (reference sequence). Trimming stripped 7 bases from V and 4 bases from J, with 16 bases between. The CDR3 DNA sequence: TGTGCCAGCATGACAGGTCGGGAGGGCTATGGCTACACCTTC. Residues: CASMTGREGYGYTF.

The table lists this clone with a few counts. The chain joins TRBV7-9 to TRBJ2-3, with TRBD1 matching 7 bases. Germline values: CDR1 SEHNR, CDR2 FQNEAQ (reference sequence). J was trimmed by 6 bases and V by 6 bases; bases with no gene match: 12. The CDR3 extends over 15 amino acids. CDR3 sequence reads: CASRLPGQSLDTQYF. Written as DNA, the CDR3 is TGTGCCAGCAGGCTACCGGGACAGAGTTTGGATACGCAGTATTTT. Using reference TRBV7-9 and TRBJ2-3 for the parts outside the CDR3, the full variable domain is DTGVSQNPRHKITKRGQNVTFRCDPISEHNRLYWYRQTLGQGPEFLTYFQNEAQLEKSRLLSDRFSAERPKGSFSTLEIQRTEQGDSAMYLCASRLPGQSLDTQYFGPGTRLTVL.

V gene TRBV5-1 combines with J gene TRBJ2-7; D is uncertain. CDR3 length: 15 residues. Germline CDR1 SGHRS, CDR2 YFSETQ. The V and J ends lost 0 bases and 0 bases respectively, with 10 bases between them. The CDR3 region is CASSLDRTFSYEQYF. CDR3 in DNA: TGCGCCAGCAGCTTGGATCGTACTTTCTCCTACGAGCAGTACTTC.

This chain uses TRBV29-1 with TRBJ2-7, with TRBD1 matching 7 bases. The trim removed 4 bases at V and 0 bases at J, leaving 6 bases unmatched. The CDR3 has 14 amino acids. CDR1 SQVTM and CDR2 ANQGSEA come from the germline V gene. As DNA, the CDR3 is TGCAGCGTTGGGCCAGGGGGTAGCTCCTACGAGCAGTACTTC. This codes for CSVGPGGSSYEQYF.

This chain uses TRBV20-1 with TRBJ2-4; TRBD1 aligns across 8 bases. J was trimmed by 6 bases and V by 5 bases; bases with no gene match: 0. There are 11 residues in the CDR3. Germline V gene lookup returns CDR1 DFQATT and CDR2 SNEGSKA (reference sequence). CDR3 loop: CSAGQGNIQYF. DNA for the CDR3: TGCAGTGCTGGACAGGGAAACATTCAGTACTTC.

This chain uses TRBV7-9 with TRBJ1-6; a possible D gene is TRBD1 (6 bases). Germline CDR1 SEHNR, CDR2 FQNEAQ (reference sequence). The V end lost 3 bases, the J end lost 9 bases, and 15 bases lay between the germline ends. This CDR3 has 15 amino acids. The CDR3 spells CASSFQGKRSSPLHF. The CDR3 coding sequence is TGTGCCAGCAGCTTCCAGGGGAAGCGAAGTTCACCCCTCCACTTT. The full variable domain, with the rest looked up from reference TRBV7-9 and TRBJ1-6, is DTGVSQNPRHKITKRGQNVTFRCDPISEHNRLYWYRQTLGQGPEFLTYFQNEAQLEKSRLLSDRFSAERPKGSFSTLEIQRTEQGDSAMYLCASSFQGKRSSPLHFGNGTRLTVT.

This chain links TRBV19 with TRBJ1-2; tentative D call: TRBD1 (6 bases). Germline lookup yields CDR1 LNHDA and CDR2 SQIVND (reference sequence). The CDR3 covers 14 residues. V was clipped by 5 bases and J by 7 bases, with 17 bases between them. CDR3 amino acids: CASSAATGLAGYTF. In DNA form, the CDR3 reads TGTGCCAGTAGTGCCGCTACAGGGCTCGCTGGCTACACCTTC.

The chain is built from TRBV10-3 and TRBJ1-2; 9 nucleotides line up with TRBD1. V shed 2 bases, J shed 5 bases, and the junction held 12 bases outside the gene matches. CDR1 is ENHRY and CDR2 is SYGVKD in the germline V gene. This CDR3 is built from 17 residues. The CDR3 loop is CAISEPLIPDRGYGYTF. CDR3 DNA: TGTGCCATCAGTGAGCCTTTGATCCCGGACAGGGGTTATGGCTACACCTTC.

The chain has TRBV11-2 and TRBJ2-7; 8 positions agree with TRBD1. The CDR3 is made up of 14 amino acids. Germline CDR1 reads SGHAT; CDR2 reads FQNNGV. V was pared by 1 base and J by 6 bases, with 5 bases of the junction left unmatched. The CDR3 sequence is CASSLGGRGLEQYF. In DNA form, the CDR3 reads TGTGCCAGCAGCTTAGGTGGCAGGGGGCTCGAGCAGTACTTC.

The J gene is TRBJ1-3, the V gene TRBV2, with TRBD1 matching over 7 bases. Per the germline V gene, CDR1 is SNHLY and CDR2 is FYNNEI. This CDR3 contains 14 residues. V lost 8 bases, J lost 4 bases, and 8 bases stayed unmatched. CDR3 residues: CASRDRVPGNTIYF. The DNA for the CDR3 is TGTGCCAGCCGAGACAGGGTTCCCGGAAACACCATATATTTT.